These 27 T cell receptor beta chains were sequenced from one sample in a study of cytomegalovirus exposure and HLA in healthy donors. Clones were read by immunoSEQ multiplex PCR, and TCRdb kept only the in-frame ones, dropping some. The repertoire holds around 120,000 clones, roughly 82% seen once, with 4.9% in the top ten. The sample taken for sequencing was PBMCs. Receptors originate from a man between 18 and 35 years old in good health and CMV-seronegative.

The CDR3 reads CASSPPAGIYGYTF. The CDR3 nucleotides read TGTGCCAGCTCACCACCGGCAGGTATCTATGGCTACACCTTC. The chain uses TRBV18 and TRBJ1-2, with D unclear. Per the germline V gene, CDR1 is KGHSH and CDR2 is LQKENI. The length of the CDR3 is 14 residues. V gave up 0 bases and J gave up 4 bases, with 9 bases separating them.

The chain combines TRBV5-3 with TRBJ2-3; tentatively, D is TRBD1 (5 bases). TRBV5-3 is reported as an ORF; its role is uncertain. The CDR3 has 17 residues. V was cut by 1 base and J by 5 bases, with 20 bases left in between. Here the CDR3 reads CARSLTEGRESIDTQYF. The CDR3 DNA reads as TGTGCCAGAAGCTTGACAGAAGGCAGGGAAAGTATAGATACGCAGTATTTT.

V and J are TRBV6-1 and TRBJ2-1; maybe TRBD1 (6 bases). Germline V gene lookup returns CDR1 MNHNS and CDR2 SASEGT. The CDR3 extends over 15 amino acids. V lost 3 bases and J 5 bases, leaving 14 bases between the germline ends. CDR3 bases: TGTGCCAGCAGTGACTCTACAGGGTCAGACAATGAGCAGTTCTTC. It translates to CASSDSTGSDNEQFF.

This rearrangement joins TRBV30 to TRBJ2-7; tentatively, D is TRBD2 (5 bases). CDR3 length equals 12 residues. Per the germline V gene, CDR1 is GTSNPN and CDR2 is SVGIG (reference sequence). V was shortened by 5 bases and J by 3 bases, with 11 bases between the two germline ends. The CDR3 loop is CAWRRGLYEQYF. The CDR3 nucleotides are TGTGCCTGGCGGAGAGGGCTCTACGAGCAGTACTTC.

The genes are TRBV2 and TRBJ2-5; D is perhaps TRBD1 (6 bases). This CDR3 is 10 amino acids long. V dropped 11 bases and J dropped 7 bases, with 11 bases sitting between them. CDR1 is SNHLY and CDR2 is FYNNEI in the germline V gene. The CDR3 nucleotides read TGTGCCTCTCTAGGGGGGACCCAGTACTTC. Its protein is CASLGGTQYF.

The genes are TRBV30 and TRBJ1-1; D possibly corresponds to TRBD1 (5 bases). The CDR3 length is 14 residues. Germline V gene sequence: CDR1 GTSNPN, CDR2 SVGIG (reference sequence). V was shortened by 5 bases and J by 1 base, with 14 bases between the two germline ends. For the CDR3, the DNA is TGTGCCTGGGGAGCCGGGACTCAGAACACTGAAGCTTTCTTT. Its protein product is CAWGAGTQNTEAFF. The complete variable domain, with remaining parts taken from reference TRBV30 and TRBJ1-1, reads SQTIHQWPATLVQPVGSPLSLECTVEGTSNPNLYWYRQAAGRGLQLLFYSVGIGQISSEVPQNLSASRPQDRQFILSSKKLLLSDSGFYLCAWGAGTQNTEAFFGQGTRLTVV.

The chain combines TRBV10-3 with TRBJ2-1, with D tentatively TRBD2 (5 bases). Looked up from germline, CDR1 is ENHRY and CDR2 is SYGVKD. Trimming left V 8 bases short and J 2 bases short, with 7 bases between. CDR3 size: 12 residues. CDR3 bases: TGTGCCATCCGAGGGCCCTACAATGAGCAGTTCTTC. Its translation is CAIRGPYNEQFF.

The chain uses TRBV7-9 and TRBJ1-1, with D possibly matching TRBD1 (6 bases). The germline gives CDR1 SEHNR, CDR2 FQNEAQ (reference sequence). This CDR3 has 12 amino acids. V was shortened by 5 bases and J by 7 bases, with 11 bases between the two germline ends. DNA for the CDR3: TGTGCCAGCAGCAGGGACAAGCTTGAAGCTTTCTTT. It is translated as CASSRDKLEAFF.

The CDR3 reads CASSDGGYGFGNEKLFF. CDR3 DNA: TGTGCCAGCAGTGATGGGGGGTACGGTTTCGGGAATGAAAAACTGTTTTTT. The chain combines TRBV6-1 with TRBJ1-4; perhaps TRBD1 as D (5 bases). The CDR3 is 17 amino acids. Trimming pared 3 bases from V and 5 bases from J, leaving 19 bases between. Germline V CDR1 and CDR2: MNHNS, SASEGT.

V and J are TRBV15 and TRBJ2-7; 10 bases match TRBD1. There are 16 residues in the CDR3. The ends lost 0 bases at V and 4 bases at J; junction bases unmatched: 6. Germline V gene data show CDR1 as LNHNV and CDR2 as YYDKDF (reference sequence). The CDR3 spells CATSRETGGGLYEQYF. CDR3 nucleotide sequence: TGTGCCACCAGCAGAGAGACAGGGGGCGGTCTATACGAGCAGTACTTC.

The chain carries TRBV5-1 and TRBJ2-7, with D uncertain. Trimming took off 4 bases at V and 3 bases at J, with 23 bases between the two ends. The length of the CDR3 is 17 residues. Germline V gene sequence: CDR1 SGHRS, CDR2 YFSETQ. In DNA form, the CDR3 reads TGCGCCAGCAGCCCCTTAAGGCAGGCGAATCAATACTACGAGCAGTACTTC. This codes for CASSPLRQANQYYEQYF.

The rearrangement uses TRBV5-6 and TRBJ1-1; tentative D call: TRBD1 (5 bases). The CDR3 length is 16 residues. The V end was cut by 3 bases, the J end by 4 bases, with 19 bases between. The germline V gene encodes CDR1 SGHDT and CDR2 YYEEEE. CDR3 loop: CASSSAEGALGTEAFF. CDR3 sequence (DNA): TGTGCCAGCAGCTCCGCGGAAGGGGCGCTTGGCACTGAAGCTTTCTTT. The full variable domain, rest sourced from reference TRBV5-6 and TRBJ1-1, is DAGVTQSPTHLIKTRGQQVTLRCSPKSGHDTVSWYQQALGQGPQFIFQYYEEEERQRGNFPDRFSGHQFPNYSSELNVNALLLGDSALYLCASSSAEGALGTEAFFGQGTRLTVV.

CDR3 protein: CASSFGPSPNTGELFF. The CDR3 region has the DNA TGTGCCAGCAGCTTTGGGCCTAGCCCTAACACCGGGGAGCTGTTTTTT. The chain uses TRBV5-6 and TRBJ2-2, with D possibly TRBD2 on 5 matching bases. The CDR3 length is 16 residues. CDR1 and CDR2 (germline): SGHDT, YYEEEE. The V end was cut by 2 bases, the J end by 2 bases, with 13 bases between.

This clone was seen only once. The V and J genes are TRBV6-1 and TRBJ2-5; weak D call: TRBD2 (6 bases). The CDR3 totals 15 residues. Trimming removed 7 bases from V and 7 bases from J, with 22 bases in between. Germline CDR1 and CDR2: MNHNS and SASEGT. This CDR3 reads CASNPSSGVVGTQYF. Written as DNA, the CDR3 is TGTGCCAGCAACCCCTCATCGGGAGTGGTCGGGACCCAGTACTTC.

The chain employs TRBV23-1 and TRBJ2-5; perhaps TRBD2 as D (5 bases). TRBV23-1 is an ORF, with its function uncertain. V shed 0 bases and J shed 3 bases, with 5 bases lying between them. The CDR3 runs to 13 residues. The CDR3 spells CASSQSEEETQYF. Written as DNA, the CDR3 is TGCGCCAGCAGTCAATCGGAGGAAGAGACCCAGTACTTC.

V is TRBV5-1 and J is TRBJ2-5, with D possibly being TRBD2 (6 bases). CDR3 length equals 15 residues. Germline CDR1 is SGHRS and CDR2 is YFSETQ. Trimming took off 4 bases at V and 5 bases at J, with 18 bases between the two ends. CDR3 loop: CASSPRESGGETQYF. The CDR3 DNA is TGCGCCAGCAGCCCCCGGGAGTCAGGTGGGGAGACCCAGTACTTC.

The genes are TRBV11-2 and TRBJ2-1; TRBD2 is a possible D gene (5 bases). This CDR3 region has 14 residues. Germline-derived CDR1 and CDR2 are SGHAT and FQNNGV. V was shortened by 6 bases and J by 1 base, with 10 bases between the two germline ends. CDR3 protein: CASRPRDSYNEQFF. CDR3 sequence (DNA): TGTGCCAGCAGACCCCGGGATTCCTACAATGAGCAGTTCTTC.

The chain joins TRBV9 to TRBJ2-3, with D tentatively TRBD2 (6 bases). Germline V gene data show CDR1 as SGDLS and CDR2 as YYNGEE. The CDR3 is 16 amino acids. V gave up 4 bases and J gave up 2 bases, with 17 bases separating them. CDR3 sequence reads: CASSLQGGPFTDTQYF. The CDR3 DNA is TGTGCCAGCAGCCTTCAGGGAGGCCCCTTCACAGATACGCAGTATTTT.

This clone was seen more than once but under ten times. The chain carries TRBV30 and TRBJ1-4, with 7 bases aligning to TRBD1. The J segment lost 5 bases and the V segment lost 2 bases, leaving 5 bases of the junction unmatched. The CDR3 contains 14 residues. CDR1 is GTSNPN, CDR2 SVGIG, per germline (reference sequence). CDR3 nucleotides: TGTGCCTGGAGTCTACAGGGGCGAAATGAAAAACTGTTTTTT. Encoded protein: CAWSLQGRNEKLFF. The complete variable domain, with remaining parts taken from reference TRBV30 and TRBJ1-4, reads SQTIHQWPATLVQPVGSPLSLECTVEGTSNPNLYWYRQAAGRGLQLLFYSVGIGQISSEVPQNLSASRPQDRQFILSSKKLLLSDSGFYLCAWSLQGRNEKLFFGSGTQLSVL.

This chain links TRBV29-1 with TRBJ1-1; 7 bases agree with TRBD1. Per the germline V gene, CDR1 is SQVTM and CDR2 is ANQGSEA. The CDR3 sequence is 13 residues long. The J segment lost 3 bases and the V segment lost 2 bases, leaving 3 bases of the junction unmatched. This chain's CDR3 is CSVETGDDTEAFF. The DNA of the CDR3 is TGCAGCGTTGAAACAGGGGATGACACTGAAGCTTTCTTT.

This rearrangement joins TRBV5-1 to TRBJ1-1, with unresolved D. V shed 1 base and J shed 0 bases, with 7 bases lying between them. CDR1 SGHRS and CDR2 YFSETQ come from the germline V gene. The CDR3 extends over 14 amino acids. CDR3 sequence: CASSLWALNTEAFF. The CDR3 DNA reads as TGCGCCAGCAGCTTGTGGGCCCTGAACACTGAAGCTTTCTTT.

This chain uses TRBV5-1 with TRBJ2-7, with 8 bases identical to TRBD2. J was trimmed by 0 bases and V by 0 bases; bases with no gene match: 5. The CDR3 has 16 residues. Germline-derived CDR1 and CDR2 are SGHRS and YFSETQ. CDR3 amino acids: CASSLGARGVSYEQYF. CDR3 in DNA: TGCGCCAGCAGCTTGGGGGCGCGGGGGGTCTCCTACGAGCAGTACTTC.

The chain employs TRBV6-1 and TRBJ2-3, with D maybe TRBD1 (5 bases). Trimming cost V 7 bases and J 5 bases, with 10 bases left between them. CDR3 size: 12 residues. CDR1 is MNHNS and CDR2 is SASEGT in the germline V gene. CDR3 sequence: CASIVRGDTQYF. In DNA form, the CDR3 reads TGTGCCAGCATAGTAAGGGGAGATACGCAGTATTTT.

The chain couples TRBV5-1 to TRBJ1-2; D unclear. Germline V gene lookup returns CDR1 SGHRS and CDR2 YFSETQ. V lost 0 bases, J lost 8 bases, and 8 bases lay in between. The CDR3 length is 12 residues. This CDR3 reads CASSLGSVGYTF. CDR3 bases: TGCGCCAGCAGCTTGGGTTCTGTCGGCTACACCTTC.

This clone was seen once. J is TRBJ2-5 and V is TRBV6-5, with D hard to call. This CDR3 is built from 14 residues. V lost 5 bases and J lost 5, with 15 bases in between. The germline gives CDR1 MNHEY, CDR2 SVGAGI. The CDR3 DNA reads as TGTGCCAGCAGTAATAACCCGCTCCAGGAGACCCAGTACTTC. Its translation is CASSNNPLQETQYF.

This clone has just a few counts. The chain couples TRBV2 to TRBJ1-5; a weak D match, TRBD1 (5 bases). The CDR3 contains 14 residues. Trimming pared 5 bases from V and 1 base from J, leaving 9 bases between. Germline CDR1 reads SNHLY; CDR2 reads FYNNEI. The CDR3 sequence: CASSLAGSNQPQHF. DNA of the CDR3: TGTGCCAGCAGTCTGGCAGGGAGCAATCAGCCCCAGCATTTT.

This rearrangement joins TRBV19 to TRBJ2-7, with 9 positions matching TRBD1. V lost 10 bases to trimming and J lost 6 bases; unmatched junction nucleotides: 10. The CDR3 has 13 residues. Germline values: CDR1 LNHDA, CDR2 SQIVND (reference sequence). CDR3 loop: CATAGTGPLEQYF. The CDR3 nucleotides are TGTGCCACCGCCGGGACAGGGCCCCTCGAGCAGTACTTC.